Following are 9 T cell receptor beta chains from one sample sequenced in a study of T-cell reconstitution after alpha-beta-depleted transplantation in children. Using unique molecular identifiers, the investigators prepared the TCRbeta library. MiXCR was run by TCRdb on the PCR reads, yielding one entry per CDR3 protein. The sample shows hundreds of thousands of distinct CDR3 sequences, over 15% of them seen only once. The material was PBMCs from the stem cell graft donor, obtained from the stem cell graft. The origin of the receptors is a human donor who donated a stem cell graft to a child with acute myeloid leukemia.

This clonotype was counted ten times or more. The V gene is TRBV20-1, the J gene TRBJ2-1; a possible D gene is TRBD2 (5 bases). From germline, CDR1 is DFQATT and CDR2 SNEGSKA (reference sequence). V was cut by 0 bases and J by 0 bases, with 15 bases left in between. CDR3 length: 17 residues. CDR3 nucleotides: TGCAGTGCTAGAGATGGGAGCAACTCCTTCTCCTACAATGAGCAGTTCTTC. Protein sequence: CSARDGSNSFSYNEQFF.

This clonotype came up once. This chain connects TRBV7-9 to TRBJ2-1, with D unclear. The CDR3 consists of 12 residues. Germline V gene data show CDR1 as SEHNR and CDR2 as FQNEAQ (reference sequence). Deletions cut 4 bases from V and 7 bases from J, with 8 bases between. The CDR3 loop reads CASSSALNEQFF. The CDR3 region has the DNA TGTGCCAGCAGCTCCGCCCTAAATGAGCAGTTCTTC.

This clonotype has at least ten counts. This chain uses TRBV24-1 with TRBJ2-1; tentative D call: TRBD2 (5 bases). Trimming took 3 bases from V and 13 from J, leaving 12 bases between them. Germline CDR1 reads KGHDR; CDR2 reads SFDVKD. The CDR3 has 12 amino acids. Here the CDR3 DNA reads TGTGCCACCAGTGATCTGTTGGACTTTCAGTTCTTC. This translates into CATSDLLDFQFF.

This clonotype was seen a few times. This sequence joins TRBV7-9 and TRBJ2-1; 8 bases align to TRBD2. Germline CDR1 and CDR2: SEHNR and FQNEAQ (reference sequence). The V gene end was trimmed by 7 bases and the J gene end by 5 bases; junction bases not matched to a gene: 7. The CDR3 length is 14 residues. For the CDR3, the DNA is TGTGCCAGCATCCGGAGCGGGGGAAACAATGAGCAGTTCTTC. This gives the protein CASIRSGGNNEQFF.

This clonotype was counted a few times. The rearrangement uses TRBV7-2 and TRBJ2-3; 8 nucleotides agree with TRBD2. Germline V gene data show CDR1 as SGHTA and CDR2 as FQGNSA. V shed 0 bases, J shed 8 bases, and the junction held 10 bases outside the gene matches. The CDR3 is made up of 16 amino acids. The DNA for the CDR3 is TGTGCCAGCAGCTTAGCGCCCTCACTAGCGGTCGGTACGCAGTATTTT. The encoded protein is CASSLAPSLAVGTQYF.

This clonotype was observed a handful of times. The CDR3 region is CAIGGERNQPQHF. The CDR3 DNA follows: TGTGCCATCGGTGGAGAGCGCAATCAGCCCCAGCATTTT. This chain links TRBV10-3 with TRBJ1-5; D gene unclear. The V gene's germline CDR1 is ENHRY and CDR2 SYGVKD. Trimming left V 8 bases short and J 2 bases short, with 10 bases between. The CDR3 length is 13 residues.

CDR3 nucleotide sequence: TGTGCCAGCAGCTTAGGGGCGGGGCTTTGGGAGACCCAGTACTTC. Translation gives CASSLGAGLWETQYF. The rearrangement joins TRBV11-2 to TRBJ2-5, with TRBD2 as a possible D gene (6 bases). The CDR3 is 15 residues long. CDR1 is SGHAT and CDR2 is FQNNGV in the germline V gene. V lost 1 base, J lost 5 bases, and 14 bases lay in between.

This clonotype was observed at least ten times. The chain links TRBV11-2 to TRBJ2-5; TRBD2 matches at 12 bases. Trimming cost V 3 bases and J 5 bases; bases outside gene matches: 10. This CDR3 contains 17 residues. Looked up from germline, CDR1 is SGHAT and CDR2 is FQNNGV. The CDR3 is CASSFRTSGAPVETQYF. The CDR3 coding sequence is TGTGCCAGCAGCTTCCGGACTAGCGGGGCCCCCGTGGAGACCCAGTACTTC.

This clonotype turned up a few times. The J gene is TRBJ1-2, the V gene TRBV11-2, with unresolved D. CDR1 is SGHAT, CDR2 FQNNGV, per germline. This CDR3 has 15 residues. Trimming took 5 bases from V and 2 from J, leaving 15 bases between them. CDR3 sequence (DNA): TGTGCCAGCAGCCCGAGGGATTTTCCGAACTATGGCTACACCTTC. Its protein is CASSPRDFPNYGYTF.